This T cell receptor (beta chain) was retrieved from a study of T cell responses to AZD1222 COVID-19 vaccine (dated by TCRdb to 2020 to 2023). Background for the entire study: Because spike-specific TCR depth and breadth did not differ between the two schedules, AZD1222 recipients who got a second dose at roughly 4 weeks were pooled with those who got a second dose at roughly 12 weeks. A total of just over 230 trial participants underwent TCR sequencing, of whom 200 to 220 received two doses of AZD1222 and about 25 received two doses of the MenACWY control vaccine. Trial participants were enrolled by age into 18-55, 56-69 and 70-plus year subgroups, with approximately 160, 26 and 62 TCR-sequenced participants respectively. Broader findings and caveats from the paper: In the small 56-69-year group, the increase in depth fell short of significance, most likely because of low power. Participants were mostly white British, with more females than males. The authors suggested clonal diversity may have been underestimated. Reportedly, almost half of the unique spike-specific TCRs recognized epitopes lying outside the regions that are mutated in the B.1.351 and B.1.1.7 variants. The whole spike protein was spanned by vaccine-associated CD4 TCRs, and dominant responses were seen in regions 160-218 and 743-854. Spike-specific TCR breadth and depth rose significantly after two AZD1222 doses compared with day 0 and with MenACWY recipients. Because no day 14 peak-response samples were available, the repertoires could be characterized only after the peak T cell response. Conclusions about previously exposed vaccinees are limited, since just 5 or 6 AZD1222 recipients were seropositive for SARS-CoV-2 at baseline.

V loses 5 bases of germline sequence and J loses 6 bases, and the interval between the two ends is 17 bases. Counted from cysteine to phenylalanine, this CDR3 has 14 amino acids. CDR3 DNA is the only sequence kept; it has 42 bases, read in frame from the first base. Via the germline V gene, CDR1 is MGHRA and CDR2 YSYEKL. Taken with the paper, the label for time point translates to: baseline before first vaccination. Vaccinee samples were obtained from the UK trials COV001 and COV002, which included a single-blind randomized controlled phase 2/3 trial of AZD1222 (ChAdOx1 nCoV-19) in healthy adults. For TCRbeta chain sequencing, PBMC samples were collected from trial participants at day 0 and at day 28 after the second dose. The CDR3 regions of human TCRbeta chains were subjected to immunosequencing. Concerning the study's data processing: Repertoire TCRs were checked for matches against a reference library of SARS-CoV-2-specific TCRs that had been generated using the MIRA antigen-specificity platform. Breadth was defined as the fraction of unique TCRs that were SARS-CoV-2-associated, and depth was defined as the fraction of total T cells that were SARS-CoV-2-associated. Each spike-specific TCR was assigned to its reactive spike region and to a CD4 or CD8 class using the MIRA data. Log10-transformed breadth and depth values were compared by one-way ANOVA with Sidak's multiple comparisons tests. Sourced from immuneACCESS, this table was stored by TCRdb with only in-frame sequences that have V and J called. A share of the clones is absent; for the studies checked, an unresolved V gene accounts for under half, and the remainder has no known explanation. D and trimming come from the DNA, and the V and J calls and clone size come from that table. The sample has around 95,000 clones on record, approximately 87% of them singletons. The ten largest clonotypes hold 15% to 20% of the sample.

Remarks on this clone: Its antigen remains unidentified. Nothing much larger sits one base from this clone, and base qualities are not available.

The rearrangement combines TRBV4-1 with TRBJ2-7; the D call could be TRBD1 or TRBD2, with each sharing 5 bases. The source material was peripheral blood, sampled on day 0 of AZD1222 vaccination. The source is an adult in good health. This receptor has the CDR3 CASSYRDGSGEQYF. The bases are TGCGCCAGCAGCTACCGGGACGGATCAGGCGAGCAGTACTTC.